The 19 T cell receptor beta chains below all came from one sample that was sequenced in a study of cytomegalovirus exposure and HLA in healthy donors. Repertoires were generated with immunoSEQ multiplex PCR, while TCRdb's copy carries only in-frame clones and drops some. The top ten clones hold 1% to 1.5% of a sample with roughly 300,000 clones, 87% of them seen once. Sequences were obtained from PBMCs. These receptors were taken from a woman in her 30s in good health and CMV-seropositive.

This clone was seen more than once but under ten times. J is TRBJ2-7 and V is TRBV5-4; TRBD2 agrees at 12 bases. After removal of 4 bases from V and 5 bases from J, the junction contained 7 bases not matched to a gene. The CDR3 totals 15 residues. Germline assignment: CDR1 SGHNT and CDR2 YYREEE (reference sequence). The CDR3 DNA reads TGTGCCAGCAGCGCGTCGACTAGCGGGAGTAACGAGCAGTACTTC. Its protein product is CASSASTSGSNEQYF.

The rearrangement joins TRBV7-3 to TRBJ2-5, with no clear D. The germline V gene encodes CDR1 SGHTA and CDR2 FQGTGA. Trimming took 2 bases from V and 5 from J, leaving 9 bases between them. The CDR3 extends over 13 amino acids. The CDR3 loop reads CASSLARWETQYF. CDR3 nucleotides: TGTGCCAGCAGCTTAGCTAGGTGGGAGACCCAGTACTTC.

Written as DNA, the CDR3 is TGTGCCAGCAGCCCAGCGTTCCTAGCGCGAAATGAGCAGTTCTTC. Amino acids: CASSPAFLARNEQFF. The rearrangement joins TRBV7-3 to TRBJ2-1, with TRBD2 as a possible D gene (6 bases). Per germline, CDR1 SGHTA and CDR2 FQGTGA. V was trimmed by 5 bases and J by 7 bases, leaving 18 bases between them. The CDR3 sequence is 15 residues long.

The rearrangement joins TRBV30 to TRBJ2-1; D perhaps matches TRBD2 (6 bases). V lost 3 bases to trimming and J lost 14 bases, with 17 bases between them. The CDR3 consists of 12 residues. The V gene's germline CDR1 is GTSNPN and CDR2 SVGIG (reference sequence). CDR3 sequence: CAWRDSGAREFF. The CDR3 DNA reads as TGTGCCTGGAGGGATAGCGGAGCAAGGGAGTTCTTC.

The chain is built from TRBV7-3 and TRBJ2-2, with unresolved D. Deletions cut 5 bases from V and 1 base from J, with 5 bases between. The germline gives CDR1 SGHTA, CDR2 FQGTGA. CDR3 size: 13 residues. CDR3 protein: CASSQQNTGELFF. The CDR3 nucleotides are TGTGCCAGCAGCCAGCAGAACACCGGGGAGCTGTTTTTT.

The chain combines TRBV6-5 with TRBJ2-1, with 7 bases identical to TRBD2. J lost 2 bases, V lost 7 bases, and 5 bases had no gene match. Per the germline V gene, CDR1 is MNHEY and CDR2 is SVGAGI. The CDR3 is made up of 14 amino acids. CDR3 amino acids: CASTSGTAYNEQFF. The CDR3 coding sequence is TGTGCCAGCACCAGCGGGACGGCCTACAATGAGCAGTTCTTC.

J is TRBJ1-1 and V is TRBV2; 7 nucleotides match TRBD1. V lost 6 bases, J lost 0 bases, and 7 bases stayed unmatched. Germline CDR1 SNHLY, CDR2 FYNNEI. The CDR3 is made up of 15 amino acids. The CDR3 loop reads CASRGQSIMNTEAFF. For the CDR3, the DNA is TGTGCCAGCAGGGGACAGAGCATAATGAACACTGAAGCTTTCTTT. Drawing the rest from reference TRBV2 and TRBJ1-1, the complete variable domain is EPEVTQTPSHQVTQMGQEVILRCVPISNHLYFYWYRQILGQKVEFLVSFYNNEISEKSEIFDDQFSVERPDGSNFTLKIRSTKLEDSAMYFCASRGQSIMNTEAFFGQGTRLTVV.

The genes are TRBV2 and TRBJ2-5; no firm D call. V lost 6 bases and J 1 base, leaving 12 bases between the germline ends. Germline lookup yields CDR1 SNHLY and CDR2 FYNNEI. This CDR3 is built from 14 residues. The CDR3, as DNA: TGTGCCAGCAGGGACCGTCAGGTCCAAGAGACCCAGTACTTC. Its translation is CASRDRQVQETQYF.

The rearrangement joins TRBV7-8 to TRBJ2-1, with unresolved D. Trimming removed 1 base at V and 9 bases at J, with 13 bases between. The CDR3 covers 14 residues. The V gene's germline CDR1 is SGHVS and CDR2 FQNEAQ. The CDR3, as DNA: TGTGCCAGCAGCTTAGGTCTCCCAGGCGGTGAGCAGTTCTTC. Translated: CASSLGLPGGEQFF.

CDR3 loop: CASTRPGGSEQYF. The DNA of the CDR3 is TGTGCCAGCACTCGTCCGGGGGGTAGCGAGCAGTACTTC. The chain recombines TRBV27 with TRBJ2-7; the match to TRBD2 covers 7 bases. Germline CDR1 reads MNHEY; CDR2 reads SMNVEV (reference sequence). Trimming cost V 7 bases and J 6 bases; bases outside gene matches: 9. CDR3 size: 13 residues.

The V gene is TRBV4-2, the J gene TRBJ1-1; D call uncertain. The V end lost 0 bases, the J end lost 10 bases, and 12 bases lay between the germline ends. The germline V gene has CDR1 LGHNA and CDR2 YNFKEQ. CDR3 length: 13 residues. The CDR3 sequence: CASSQDLRVGAFF. CDR3 nucleotides: TGTGCCAGCAGCCAAGACTTACGGGTCGGAGCTTTCTTT.

This clone is a singleton in its sample. This chain uses TRBV19 with TRBJ2-1, with D uncertain. CDR1 is LNHDA and CDR2 is SQIVND in the germline V gene (reference sequence). This CDR3 comprises 15 residues. Trimming took off 1 base at V and 4 bases at J, with 11 bases between the two ends. The CDR3 reads CASSIGFLTYNEQFF. In DNA form, the CDR3 reads TGTGCCAGTAGTATAGGGTTCCTGACTTACAATGAGCAGTTCTTC. Drawing the rest from reference TRBV19 and TRBJ2-1, the complete variable domain is DGGITQSPKYLFRKEGQNVTLSCEQNLNHDAMYWYRQDPGQGLRLIYYSQIVNDFQKGDIAEGYSVSREKKESFPLTVTSAQKNPTAFYLCASSIGFLTYNEQFFGPGTRLTVL.

This rearrangement joins TRBV7-9 to TRBJ2-3; no clear D gene. Germline CDR1 is SEHNR and CDR2 is FQNEAQ (reference sequence). Trimming took off 8 bases at V and 8 bases at J, with 11 bases between the two ends. There are 11 residues in the CDR3. The CDR3 DNA reads TGTGCCAGCGCCTTGCTGGGTACGCAGTATTTT. It encodes CASALLGTQYF. The complete variable domain, with remaining parts taken from reference TRBV7-9 and TRBJ2-3, reads DTGVSQNPRHKITKRGQNVTFRCDPISEHNRLYWYRQTLGQGPEFLTYFQNEAQLEKSRLLSDRFSAERPKGSFSTLEIQRTEQGDSAMYLCASALLGTQYFGPGTRLTVL.

V usage is TRBV4-3 and J usage is TRBJ2-7, with a possible D match to TRBD1 (5 bases). The CDR3 has 15 amino acids. CDR1 and CDR2 (germline): LGHNA, YSLEER. Trimming shortened V by 2 bases and J by 3 bases, and 14 bases separated the two germline ends. The CDR3 region has the DNA TGCGCCAGCAGCCAACTAACTCAGGGAATCTACGAGCAGTACTTC. This sequence encodes CASSQLTQGIYEQYF.

This chain joins TRBV9 and TRBJ2-1; 8 nucleotides align to TRBD2. The CDR3 covers 16 residues. Trimming removed 6 bases from V and 0 bases from J; junction bases left unmatched: 8. Germline CDR1 and CDR2: SGDLS and YYNGEE. Here the CDR3 reads CASTAGAGASYNEQFF. For the CDR3, the DNA is TGTGCCAGCACCGCGGGAGCGGGGGCCTCCTACAATGAGCAGTTCTTC.

The V and J genes are TRBV5-1 and TRBJ2-1, with a weak D call TRBD2 (6 bases). Germline CDR1 is SGHRS and CDR2 is YFSETQ. The CDR3 runs to 18 residues. Trimming left V 0 bases short and J 0 bases short, with 16 bases between. CDR3 region: CASSLDAWRDFSYNEQFF. CDR3 nucleotide sequence: TGCGCCAGCAGCTTGGACGCTTGGCGGGATTTCTCCTACAATGAGCAGTTCTTC.

The chain is built from TRBV29-1 and TRBJ1-4, with 7 bases that match TRBD1. V gave up 5 bases and J gave up 5 bases; unmatched junction bases: 5. This CDR3 contains 13 residues. Germline CDR1 is SQVTM and CDR2 is ANQGSEA. The CDR3 region has the DNA TGCAGCGTTTCCGGGACAGAGAATGAAAAACTGTTTTTT. Translation: CSVSGTENEKLFF.

In its sample, this clone was seen once. V and J are TRBV11-1 and TRBJ2-1; 8 bases are shared with TRBD2. Germline loops: CDR1 SGHAT, CDR2 FQDESV (reference sequence). The CDR3 is 17 residues long. The V segment lost 4 bases and the J segment 7 bases; nucleotides outside the gene matches: 15. The DNA of the CDR3 is TGTGCCAGCAGCTCAAAGCCTGGGAGCGGGAGTATGAATGAGCAGTTCTTC. This sequence encodes CASSSKPGSGSMNEQFF.

The gene calls are TRBV7-9 and TRBJ1-2, with D possibly being TRBD1 (5 bases). Germline V gene data show CDR1 as SEHNR and CDR2 as FQNEAQ (reference sequence). CDR3 length: 19 residues. V lost 2 bases and J lost 3, with 25 bases in between. This CDR3 is CASSLSRGDGNPIDYGYTF. The CDR3 DNA is TGTGCCAGCAGCTTAAGCCGGGGGGACGGTAACCCCATAGACTATGGCTACACCTTC.